Listed here are 27 T cell receptor beta chains from one sample, sequenced in a study of shared clonotypes between healthy human individuals (dated by TCRdb to between 2020 and 2021). The library was made by the immunoSEQ multiplex PCR assay. The table was pulled from immuneACCESS by TCRdb, which kept in-frame rearrangements only. Such tables lose some clones; where checked, under half of the loss comes from unresolved V genes, and the rest has no known cause. In all, the sample holds some 2,500,000 clones, and over 85% of those were seen once. Of the sample, 0.36% falls within the top ten clones. Source material: naive CD4+ T cells from PBMCs. In light of the paper, this sample's cell subset or site label describes: CD45RA+ positively selected. These receptors all come from a man between 18 and 35 years old in good health. Some clones in this sample may be carry-over from other donors' samples.

In this sample, this clone turned up a few times. V is TRBV5-1 and J is TRBJ1-1, with 7 bases fitting TRBD1. The germline V gene has CDR1 SGHRS and CDR2 YFSETQ. The V and J ends lost 4 bases and 3 bases, in that order; junction bases with no gene match: 9. The CDR3 sequence is 15 residues long. The CDR3, as DNA: TGCGCCAGCAGCGATCCGCGGACAGGCGACACTGAAGCTTTCTTT. It is translated as CASSDPRTGDTEAFF.

The chain is built from TRBV2 and TRBJ2-2, with a weak D call TRBD1 (5 bases). This CDR3 comprises 15 residues. Trimming shortened V by 3 bases and J by 4 bases, and 12 bases separated the two germline ends. The germline V gene encodes CDR1 SNHLY and CDR2 FYNNEI. CDR3 region: CASSDRAGATGELFF. In nucleotides, the CDR3 is TGTGCCAGCAGTGACAGGGCAGGCGCCACCGGGGAGCTGTTTTTT.

V usage is TRBV5-6 and J usage is TRBJ2-1; D remains unclear. V was clipped by 1 base and J by 5 bases, with 4 bases between them. This CDR3 comprises 12 residues. Germline CDR1 is SGHDT and CDR2 is YYEEEE. CDR3 DNA sequence: TGTGCCAGCAGCTTGTGGGACAATGAGCAGTTCTTC. Amino acid sequence: CASSLWDNEQFF. The full variable domain, rest sourced from reference TRBV5-6 and TRBJ2-1, is DAGVTQSPTHLIKTRGQQVTLRCSPKSGHDTVSWYQQALGQGPQFIFQYYEEEERQRGNFPDRFSGHQFPNYSSELNVNALLLGDSALYLCASSLWDNEQFFGPGTRLTVL.

With respect to this clone: Different DNA sequences within this sample yield the same CDR3. This chain uses TRBV7-3 with TRBJ2-5, with 8 positions matching TRBD2. With V trimmed by 2 bases and J by 3 bases, 2 bases remained unmatched. CDR3 length: 14 residues. Per the germline V gene, CDR1 is SGHTA and CDR2 is FQGTGA. The CDR3 protein is CASSLAGGEETQYF. CDR3 DNA: TGTGCCAGCAGCTTAGCCGGGGGGGAAGAGACCCAGTACTTC.

The CDR3 loop is CASSAQTPDFNEQFF. CDR3 coding DNA: TGTGCCAGCAGCGCCCAAACACCCGACTTCAATGAGCAGTTCTTC. J is TRBJ2-1 and V is TRBV21-1; TRBD2, the D gene given by the table, was not confirmed from the DNA. TRBV21-1 is a listed pseudogene. The CDR3 has 15 amino acids.

V gene TRBV14 combines with J gene TRBJ2-1; tentatively, D is TRBD2 (7 bases). V dropped 4 bases and J dropped 0 bases, with 13 bases sitting between them. This CDR3 comprises 16 residues. CDR1 is SGHDN, CDR2 FVKESK, per germline. The CDR3 loop is CASSRGAGASYNEQFF. In DNA, the CDR3 is TGTGCCAGCAGCCGGGGGGCGGGGGCCTCCTACAATGAGCAGTTCTTC.

This clone has only one observation. The rearrangement links TRBV9 to TRBJ2-1; D possibly corresponds to TRBD2 (6 bases). The V end was cut by 3 bases, the J end by 0 bases, with 10 bases between. Looked up from germline, CDR1 is SGDLS and CDR2 is YYNGEE. The CDR3 has 15 amino acids. CDR3 loop: CASSGGTASYNEQFF. The CDR3, as DNA: TGTGCCAGCAGCGGCGGGACTGCCTCCTACAATGAGCAGTTCTTC.

The V call is TRBV6-5, the J call TRBJ1-2, with TRBD1 matching over 9 bases. V gave up 8 bases and J gave up 5 bases; unmatched junction bases: 9. Germline V gene sequence: CDR1 MNHEY, CDR2 SVGAGI. This CDR3 spans 14 amino acids. The CDR3 region is CASGFAGQGYGYTF. In DNA form, the CDR3 reads TGTGCCAGCGGATTCGCCGGACAGGGGTATGGCTACACCTTC.

The chain combines TRBV9 with TRBJ2-5; 10 nucleotides agree with TRBD2. The CDR3 sequence is 16 residues long. V was clipped by 0 bases and J by 4 bases; unmatched bases: 6. The V gene's germline CDR1 is SGDLS and CDR2 YYNGEE. CDR3 bases: TGTGCCAGCAGCGTAGAGCCAGCGGGAGGGAGAGAGACCCAGTACTTC. Translated, it gives CASSVEPAGGRETQYF. Complete variable domain (other parts from reference TRBV9 and TRBJ2-5): DSGVTQTPKHLITATGQRVTLRCSPRSGDLSVYWYQQSLDQGLQFLIQYYNGEERAKGNILERFSAQQFPDLHSELNLSSLELGDSALYFCASSVEPAGGRETQYFGPGTRLLVL.

This clone has just one count. The chain combines TRBV5-1 with TRBJ2-2; 10 nucleotides agree with TRBD2. Germline V CDR1 and CDR2: SGHRS, YFSETQ. V dropped 2 bases and J dropped 6; count of bases not matched to a gene: 10. This CDR3 is built from 17 residues. The CDR3 reads CASSFGWLAGEAGELFF. In DNA, the CDR3 is TGCGCCAGCAGCTTCGGATGGCTAGCGGGAGAGGCCGGGGAGCTGTTTTTT.

The CDR3 DNA sequence: TGTGCCAGCAGTTACGATGGGCGGAACTATGGCTACACCTTC. Translation gives CASSYDGRNYGYTF. The V and J genes are TRBV6-5 and TRBJ1-2; no definite D call. From germline, CDR1 is MNHEY and CDR2 SVGAGI. The CDR3 has 14 amino acids. Trimming took 2 bases from V and 2 from J, leaving 9 bases between them.

This clone was seen only once. The chain joins TRBV5-1 to TRBJ2-1; TRBD2 aligns across 7 bases. CDR3 length equals 17 residues. Per germline, CDR1 SGHRS and CDR2 YFSETQ. Trimming took 4 bases from V and 0 from J; bases not matched to a gene: 10. In DNA, the CDR3 is TGCGCCAGCAGCCCGGACGTTGGCGGGAGCTCCTACAATGAGCAGTTCTTC. Amino acids: CASSPDVGGSSYNEQFF.

The CDR3 loop reads CASKISPSTDTQYF. The CDR3 DNA sequence: TGTGCCAGCAAAATCTCCCCGAGCACAGATACGCAGTATTTT. V usage is TRBV6-4 and J usage is TRBJ2-3; D not resolved. In germline, CDR1 is MRHNA, CDR2 SNTAGT. CDR3 size: 14 residues. With 7 bases removed from V and 0 bases from J, the gap between germline ends came to 11 bases.

This clone was observed a single time. The same CDR3 also results from other DNA sequences found in this sample. The chain employs TRBV7-2 and TRBJ1-1; no clear D gene. Between the trimmed V and J ends, which lost 6 bases and 2 bases, there was a span of 4 bases. The germline V gene has CDR1 SGHTA and CDR2 FQGNSA. The CDR3 extends over 11 amino acids. This chain's CDR3 is CASSSNTEAFF. In DNA, the CDR3 is TGTGCCAGCAGTAGCAACACTGAAGCTTTCTTT.

The chain uses TRBV7-3 and TRBJ2-7; 11 bases fit TRBD2. The CDR3 covers 15 residues. The trim removed 0 bases at V and 4 bases at J, leaving 2 bases unmatched. The V gene's germline CDR1 is SGHTA and CDR2 FQGTGA. CDR3 in amino acids: CASSLTPSGRYEQYF. Written as DNA, the CDR3 is TGTGCCAGCAGCTTAACTCCTAGCGGGAGGTACGAGCAGTACTTC.

The rearrangement joins TRBV19 to TRBJ2-7; the match to TRBD1 covers 8 bases. V trimming: 6 bases; J trimming: 0 bases; junction bases outside the gene matches: 4. CDR1 is LNHDA, CDR2 SQIVND, per germline (reference sequence). The CDR3 covers 14 residues. This CDR3 is CASRTTGASYEQYF. The CDR3 bases are TGTGCCAGTAGAACGACAGGGGCCTCCTACGAGCAGTACTTC.

The J gene is TRBJ2-2, the V gene TRBV7-2; TRBD1 might be the D (6 bases). CDR1 and CDR2 (germline): SGHTA, FQGNSA. The CDR3 sequence is 13 residues long. The V and J ends lost 6 bases and 8 bases respectively, with 13 bases between them. The CDR3 DNA follows: TGTGCCAGCAGGAGCCAGGGGACGGGGGAGCTGTTTTTT. Protein: CASRSQGTGELFF.

This clone was recorded once. The chain recombines TRBV28 with TRBJ1-1; D remains ambiguous. Germline CDR1 reads MDHEN; CDR2 reads SYDVKM. Trimming removed 6 bases from V and 0 bases from J, with 8 bases in between. The CDR3 contains 13 residues. The chain's CDR3 is CASSTSVNTEAFF. Here the CDR3 DNA reads TGTGCCAGCAGCACATCAGTGAACACTGAAGCTTTCTTT.

V is TRBV5-4 and J is TRBJ2-3, with 8 bases identical to TRBD2. The CDR3 extends over 17 amino acids. V lost 0 bases and J lost 2; bases outside the gene matches: 8. The V gene's germline CDR1 is SGHNT and CDR2 YYREEE (reference sequence). CDR3 DNA: TGTGCCAGCAGCTTGGGGGGTGTAGCGGGGCACACAGATACGCAGTATTTT. The encoded protein is CASSLGGVAGHTDTQYF.

This chain uses TRBV11-1 with TRBJ2-1, with 8 nucleotides matching TRBD2. The CDR3 is 17 amino acids. Germline V CDR1 and CDR2: SGHAT, FQDESV (reference sequence). The ends lost 5 bases at V and 6 bases at J; junction bases unmatched: 15. CDR3 region: CASSPKRGLAHPNEQFF. CDR3 nucleotide sequence: TGTGCCAGCAGCCCGAAGCGGGGGCTCGCCCATCCCAATGAGCAGTTCTTC.

The chain has TRBV18 and TRBJ1-2, with TRBD1 matching 10 bases. Trimming took 0 bases from V and 4 from J; bases not matched to a gene: 2. This CDR3 is built from 15 residues. The germline gives CDR1 KGHSH, CDR2 LQKENI. The CDR3 protein is CASSPPGQGIYGYTF. In nucleotides, the CDR3 is TGTGCCAGCTCACCACCGGGACAGGGGATCTATGGCTACACCTTC.

For this clone: The same CDR3 can be traced to other DNA sequences in this sample. The chain recombines TRBV10-1 with TRBJ2-7; D unclear. V was trimmed by 0 bases and J by 4 bases, leaving 4 bases between them. This CDR3 spans 12 amino acids. The germline V gene has CDR1 WNHNN and CDR2 SYGVQD (reference sequence). The CDR3 is CASSESGYEQYF. The CDR3 DNA follows: TGCGCCAGCAGTGAGTCTGGGTACGAGCAGTACTTC.

CDR3 DNA sequence: TGCGCCAGCAGTGAGAGGAGAACCCTAGCCAAAAACATTCAGTACTTC. Its translation: CASSERRTLAKNIQYF. The rearrangement links TRBV10-1 to TRBJ2-4; D ambiguous. The V end was cut by 2 bases, the J end by 0 bases, with 11 bases between. Germline values: CDR1 WNHNN, CDR2 SYGVQD (reference sequence). The CDR3 loop spans 16 amino acids.

The chain recombines TRBV7-2 with TRBJ1-2; D may be TRBD1 (5 bases). The ends were cut back, 0 bases at V and 3 bases at J, with 17 bases in the middle. Germline CDR1 and CDR2: SGHTA and FQGNSA. The CDR3 extends over 17 amino acids. For the CDR3, the DNA is TGTGCCAGCAGCTTAGCCACAGGATCCTCTGCCCACTATGGCTACACCTTC. It is translated as CASSLATGSSAHYGYTF.

V gene TRBV9 combines with J gene TRBJ2-2, with D possibly matching TRBD1 (5 bases). The ends were cut back, 5 bases at V and 1 base at J, with 9 bases in the middle. CDR3 size: 14 residues. Germline V lookup: CDR1 SGDLS, CDR2 YYNGEE. This CDR3 reads CASRAQGNTGELFF. The CDR3 coding sequence is TGTGCCAGCAGGGCCCAGGGGAACACCGGGGAGCTGTTTTTT.

As regards this clone: The identical CDR3 is also encoded by other nucleotide sequences in the sample. The chain is built from TRBV5-1 and TRBJ2-1, with 9 bases aligning to TRBD2. The germline V gene encodes CDR1 SGHRS and CDR2 YFSETQ. This CDR3 is built from 15 residues. Germline trimming cut 0 bases from V and 5 bases from J; bases unmatched to any gene: 3. The CDR3 nucleotides read TGCGCCAGCAGCTTGGAACTAGCGGGTGACAATGAGCAGTTCTTC. Its protein product is CASSLELAGDNEQFF.

The V gene is TRBV29-1, the J gene TRBJ2-1; tentative D call: TRBD2 (6 bases). The CDR3 runs 15 residues. V was cut by 1 base and J by 1 base, with 11 bases left in between. Germline V gene data show CDR1 as SQVTM and CDR2 as ANQGSEA. The CDR3 region has the DNA TGCAGCGTTGAAGCGGCGGGACGGTCCTACAATGAGCAGTTCTTC. Encoded protein: CSVEAAGRSYNEQFF.